These 10 T cell receptor beta chains were sequenced from one sample in a study of OX40 agonist ivuxolimab in advanced cancers. Here immunoSEQ multiplex PCR was the method, and the copy in TCRdb shows in-frame clones only, minus some. Here the sample spans 34,000 or so clones, around 85% being singletons. This sample comprised CD4+ or CD8+ T cells sorted from blood, obtained in a trial of the OX40 agonist ivuxolimab. The receptors were sampled from an adult with an advanced solid tumor such as melanoma, head and neck, liver or kidney cancer.

This clone appeared a few times. Compared with germline, one end of the junction differs, possibly owing to a read error. This chain uses TRBV7-9 with TRBJ1-2; D not resolved. This CDR3 has 11 residues. Germline-derived CDR1 and CDR2 are SEHNR and FQNEAQ (reference sequence). The CDR3 bases are TGTGCCAGCAGCTCTGACACGGTTTCCTCCTTC. Translating it yields CASSSDTVSSF.

V and J are TRBV6-5 and TRBJ2-1, with D possibly TRBD1 on 5 matching bases. V lost 0 bases and J lost 11, with 14 bases in between. CDR3 length equals 14 residues. Germline assignment: CDR1 MNHEY and CDR2 SVGAGI. CDR3 sequence reads: CASSYSRQPIQQFF. DNA of the CDR3: TGTGCCAGCAGTTACTCGAGACAGCCCATACAGCAGTTCTTC.

The chain carries TRBV9 and TRBJ2-1; TRBD2 agrees at 14 bases. The junction had 5 bases not matched to a gene; V was cut back by 0 bases and J by 9 bases. Germline values: CDR1 SGDLS, CDR2 YYNGEE. The CDR3 has 16 residues. In DNA, the CDR3 is TGTGCCAGCAGCGTAGGACTAGCGGGGGGGCTAGGTGAGCAGTTCTTC. This encodes CASSVGLAGGLGEQFF.

The chain uses TRBV29-1 and TRBJ2-2, with 10 bases lining up with TRBD1. CDR3 size: 15 residues. Germline CDR1 SQVTM, CDR2 ANQGSEA. V was pared by 5 bases and J by 5 bases, with 8 bases of the junction left unmatched. As DNA, the CDR3 is TGCAGCGTTTATACCGGGACAGGGGAGACCGGGGAGCTGTTTTTT. Encoded protein: CSVYTGTGETGELFF.

In its sample, this clone was seen a few times. The chain has TRBV10-3 and TRBJ1-3; D remains unclear. This CDR3 is 13 amino acids long. Germline lookup yields CDR1 ENHRY and CDR2 SYGVKD. V was shortened by 11 bases and J by 6 bases, with 17 bases between the two germline ends. For the CDR3, the DNA is TGTGCCGCCCACGCCGGGAGGATAAACACCATATATTTT. Translation gives CAAHAGRINTIYF.

The chain joins TRBV7-9 to TRBJ1-2; D uncertain. V lost 2 bases to trimming and J lost 0 bases, with 10 bases between them. The CDR3 loop spans 15 amino acids. Germline V gene sequence: CDR1 SEHNR, CDR2 FQNEAQ (reference sequence). The CDR3 region has the DNA TGTGCCAGCAGCTTAATTCTGGCCCCTAACTATGGCTACACCTTC. The encoded protein is CASSLILAPNYGYTF.

The genes are TRBV7-9 and TRBJ1-3, with 9 bases aligning to TRBD1. CDR3 length equals 18 residues. V lost 0 bases to trimming and J lost 4 bases; unmatched junction nucleotides: 10. Germline lookup yields CDR1 SEHNR and CDR2 FQNEAQ (reference sequence). The CDR3 DNA follows: TGTGCCAGCAGCTTAGCAAGTCAACAGGGGGCGTCGGGAAACACCATATATTTT. Its translation is CASSLASQQGASGNTIYF.

This chain joins TRBV9 and TRBJ2-7, with a tentative D call TRBD1 (7 bases). The length of the CDR3 is 15 residues. The germline CDR1 and CDR2 sequences are SGDLS and YYNGEE. Trimming pared 0 bases from V and 2 bases from J, leaving 12 bases between. CDR3 sequence: CASSVEPGGTYEQYF. In DNA form, the CDR3 reads TGTGCCAGCAGCGTAGAGCCAGGGGGGACCTACGAGCAGTACTTC.

V gene TRBV4-1 combines with J gene TRBJ1-5, with D possibly matching TRBD1 (5 bases). This CDR3 region has 17 residues. Germline CDR1 MGHRA, CDR2 YSYEKL. V lost 1 base and J lost 2, with 15 bases in between. The CDR3 region is CASSQVRGREGNQPQHF. CDR3 sequence (DNA): TGCGCCAGCAGCCAAGTTAGGGGCCGGGAGGGCAATCAGCCCCAGCATTTT.

The chain has TRBV4-1 and TRBJ2-7; D remains ambiguous. Trimming stripped 4 bases from V and 5 bases from J, with 12 bases between. The V gene's germline CDR1 is MGHRA and CDR2 YSYEKL. CDR3 length: 13 amino acids. CDR3 in amino acids: CASSPNVRDEQYF. The CDR3 coding sequence is TGCGCCAGCAGCCCCAACGTTCGGGACGAGCAGTACTTC.